Listed below are T cell receptor beta chains from one sample, sequenced in a study of blood T cell repertoires in COVID-19. The method was immunoSEQ multiplex PCR; TCRdb's version includes in-frame clones alone and lacks a portion of them. The table has roughly 100,000 clones, around 87% seen once. Sequenced input: peripheral blood. All receptors derive from a man aged 50-60 years with active or convalescent COVID-19. Both conserved end residues are part of each CDR3. D genes are given only for firm matches. Where a row states a size, it is once, few, many or the class of an expanded clone; other rows omit it.

>TRBD1|TRBJ2-7|TRBV3-1/TRBV3-2|NA
CASSQGGDRVNEQYF
TGTGCCAGCAGCCAAGGTGGGGACAGGGTAAACGAGCAGTACTTC
>NA|TRBJ1-3|TRBV28|NA
CASSAGQHSGNTIYF
TGTGCCAGCAGTGCGGGGCAGCACTCTGGAAACACCATATATTTT
>NA|TRBJ1-2|TRBV20-1|NA
CSASGGAQGYTF
TGCAGTGCTAGTGGGGGCGCACAGGGCTACACCTTC
>TRBD1|TRBJ1-5|TRBV19|NA
CASRTGASNQPQHF
TGTGCCAGTCGGACAGGGGCGAGCAATCAGCCCCAGCATTTT
>NA|TRBJ2-5|TRBV5-5|NA
CASSLYRREETQYF
TGTGCCAGCAGCTTGTATAGGAGGGAAGAGACCCAGTACTTC
>TRBD1|TRBJ2-3|TRBV18|NA
CASSLLTGKGTDTQYF
TGTGCCAGCTCCCTCTTGACAGGGAAGGGAACCGATACGCAGTATTTT
>NA|TRBJ1-5|TRBV10-2|NA
CASSDRDQPQHF
TGCGCCAGCAGTGACAGGGATCAGCCCCAGCATTTT
>NA|TRBJ1-5|TRBV6-1|NA
CASSDGVQPQHF
TGTGCCAGCAGTGACGGGGTGCAGCCCCAGCATTTT
>TRBD2|TRBJ2-1|TRBV5-1|NA
CASSPGLAGNEQFF
TGCGCCAGCAGCCCGGGACTAGCGGGGAATGAGCAGTTCTTC
>NA|TRBJ2-7|TRBV27|NA
CASSLGTALTYEQYF
TGTGCCAGCAGTTTAGGGACTGCTCTCACCTACGAGCAGTACTTC
>TRBD1|TRBJ2-2|TRBV6-6|NA
CASSPSGTGGTGELFF
TGTGCCAGCAGCCCATCAGGGACAGGGGGCACCGGGGAGCTGTTTTTT
>NA|TRBJ2-3|TRBV6-1|once
CASSEAQGTDTQYF
TGTGCCAGCAGTGAGGCACAGGGCACAGATACGCAGTATTTT
>TRBD2|TRBJ2-5|TRBV3-1/TRBV3-2|NA
CASSQGGGGRETQYF
TGTGCCAGCAGCCAGGGCGGGGGAGGGAGAGAGACCCAGTACTTC
>TRBD1|TRBJ2-3|TRBV6-2/TRBV6-3|NA
CASSRRQGAGTDTQYF
TGTGCCAGCAGCAGACGACAGGGGGCTGGCACAGATACGCAGTATTTT
>TRBD1|TRBJ1-3|TRBV7-8|NA
CASSLVTGGGNTIYF
TGTGCCAGCAGCTTAGTGACAGGGGGTGGAAACACCATATATTTT
>NA|TRBJ2-1|TRBV10-1|NA
CASSESGAGEQFF
TGCGCCAGCAGTGAGTCTGGCGCGGGAGAGCAGTTCTTC
>NA|TRBJ2-5|TRBV5-4|NA
CASSLSETQYF
TGTGCCAGCAGCTTATCTGAGACCCAGTACTTC
>TRBD1|TRBJ1-2|TRBV6-2/TRBV6-3|NA
CASSPSGRTGSGYTF
TGTGCCAGCAGCCCCTCGGGGAGGACAGGATCCGGCTACACCTTC
>TRBD1|TRBJ1-5|TRBV6-2/TRBV6-3|NA
CASSTPTGRQPQHF
TGTGCCAGCAGTACCCCGACAGGGCGCCAGCCCCAGCATTTT
>TRBD2|TRBJ2-3|TRBV18|once
CASSPSGGARDTQYF
TGTGCCAGCTCCCCTAGCGGGGGGGCTCGAGATACGCAGTATTTT
>NA|TRBJ2-5|TRBV3-1/TRBV3-2|NA
CASSSPTRARETQYF
TGTGCCAGCAGCTCACCTACCAGGGCGCGGGAGACCCAGTACTTC
>NA|TRBJ1-5|TRBV19|NA
CASLPGWGNQPQHF
TGTGCCAGCCTCCCGGGGTGGGGCAATCAGCCCCAGCATTTT
>TRBD2|TRBJ2-5|TRBV29-1|NA
CSVGAGGGRETQYF
TGCAGCGTTGGGGCGGGAGGGGGCAGGGAGACCCAGTACTTC
>TRBD2|TRBJ2-3|TRBV7-2|once
CASSIGLAGVTDTQYF
TGTGCCAGCAGCATCGGACTAGCGGGAGTCACAGATACGCAGTATTTT
>TRBD1|TRBJ1-5|TRBV28|NA
CASGPPGARGNQPQHF
TGTGCCAGCGGCCCCCCCGGGGCCAGGGGGAATCAGCCCCAGCATTTT
>TRBD1|TRBJ2-1|TRBV19|NA
CATTPTGGSVVNEQFF
TGTGCCACAACCCCTACAGGGGGGAGTGTGGTCAATGAGCAGTTCTTC
>TRBD1|TRBJ2-3|TRBV7-6|NA
CASSLSGQGTSTDTQYF
TGTGCCAGCAGCTTATCGGGACAGGGAACTAGCACAGATACGCAGTATTTT
>TRBD1|TRBJ1-4|TRBV7-2|NA
CASSPLQGVSEKLFF
TGTGCCAGCAGCCCATTACAGGGGGTTTCAGAAAAACTGTTTTTT
>TRBD1|TRBJ2-2|TRBV3-1/TRBV3-2|NA
CASSQLGDRANTGELFF
TGTGCCAGCAGCCAACTCGGGGACAGGGCTAACACCGGGGAGCTGTTTTTT
>TRBD1|TRBJ2-7|TRBV7-2|NA
CASRDPGQGYEQYF
TGTGCCAGCAGAGATCCGGGACAGGGCTACGAGCAGTACTTC
>NA|TRBJ2-5|TRBV6-6|NA
CASSPRTVQETQYF
TGTGCCAGCAGCCCACGGACAGTCCAAGAGACCCAGTACTTC
>NA|TRBJ2-7|TRBV29-1|NA
CSVARTTTYEQYF
TGCAGCGTTGCAAGGACTACTACCTACGAGCAGTACTTC
>TRBD1|TRBJ1-2|TRBV28|NA
CASSPGQGWGGYTF
TGTGCCAGCAGTCCCGGACAGGGTTGGGGTGGCTACACCTTC
>NA|TRBJ2-2|TRBV6-6|NA
CASTAGDTGELFF
TGTGCCAGCACGGCGGGTGATACCGGGGAGCTGTTTTTT
>NA|TRBJ1-6|TRBV2|once
CASSESSGDSPLHF
TGTGCCAGCAGTGAATCGTCAGGGGATTCACCCCTCCACTTT
>NA|TRBJ1-5|TRBV12-3/TRBV12-4|NA
CASSLTGAQPQHF
TGTGCCAGCAGTTTGACAGGCGCTCAGCCCCAGCATTTT
>NA|TRBJ2-3|TRBV28|NA
CASTTSTDTQYF
TGTGCCAGCACTACTAGCACAGATACGCAGTATTTT
>TRBD2|TRBJ2-3|TRBV7-2|once
CASSPGLAGGTDTQYF
TGTGCCAGCAGCCCGGGACTAGCGGGGGGCACAGATACGCAGTATTTT
>TRBD1|TRBJ1-5|TRBV28|NA
CASRDRDRVRGQPQHF
TGTGCCAGCAGAGATCGGGACAGGGTAAGGGGTCAGCCCCAGCATTTT
>TRBD2|TRBJ2-3|TRBV11-1|few
CASGRRGNTDTQYF
TGTGCCAGCGGTAGGCGGGGGAACACAGATACGCAGTATTTT